The 7 T cell receptor beta chains below come from one sample, sequenced in a study of cytomegalovirus exposure and HLA in healthy donors. Method: immunoSEQ multiplex PCR; TCRdb's copy keeps in-frame clones and lacks some. The sample yields approximately 110,000 clones, 88% seen once. Sequencing was carried out using PBMCs. The receptors were sampled from a woman between 18 and 30 years old in good health and CMV-seronegative.

The genes are TRBV5-6 and TRBJ1-4; 10 positions match TRBD1. CDR3 length: 16 residues. With 3 bases clipped from V and 5 bases from J, the junction kept 7 bases outside the gene matches. CDR1 SGHDT and CDR2 YYEEEE come from the germline V gene. CDR3 DNA sequence: TGTGCCAGCAGCTCCGCGACAGGGGGCTCGAATGAAAAACTGTTTTTT. Protein: CASSSATGGSNEKLFF.

The CDR3 nucleotides are TGCAGCGGGGACACTTTGAACACTGAAGCTTTCTTT. Translated: CSGDTLNTEAFF. V usage is TRBV29-1 and J usage is TRBJ1-1; tentative D call: TRBD1 (6 bases). Trimming pared 7 bases from V and 0 bases from J, leaving 9 bases between. Per germline, CDR1 SQVTM and CDR2 ANQGSEA. The CDR3 sequence is 12 residues long.

The genes are TRBV30 and TRBJ1-5; TRBD1 might be the D (5 bases). V shed 0 bases and J shed 5 bases, with 11 bases lying between them. The CDR3 is 14 amino acids. Germline CDR1 reads GTSNPN; CDR2 reads SVGIG (reference sequence). CDR3 sequence: CAWSVPGGHQPQHF. The DNA of the CDR3 is TGTGCCTGGAGTGTACCCGGGGGTCATCAGCCCCAGCATTTT. The full variable domain, with the rest looked up from reference TRBV30 and TRBJ1-5, is SQTIHQWPATLVQPVGSPLSLECTVEGTSNPNLYWYRQAAGRGLQLLFYSVGIGQISSEVPQNLSASRPQDRQFILSSKKLLLSDSGFYLCAWSVPGGHQPQHFGDGTRLSIL.

The rearrangement uses TRBV18 and TRBJ1-5, with D tentatively TRBD1 (5 bases). V lost 4 bases to trimming and J lost 2 bases, with 9 bases between them. The CDR3 length is 14 residues. The germline CDR1 and CDR2 sequences are KGHSH and LQKENI. CDR3 DNA: TGTGCCAGCTCACGGGAAGGGGGCAATCAGCCCCAGCATTTT. Amino acid sequence: CASSREGGNQPQHF. The full variable domain, with the rest looked up from reference TRBV18 and TRBJ1-5, is NAGVMQNPRHLVRRRGQEARLRCSPMKGHSHVYWYRQLPEEGLKFMVYLQKENIIDESGMPKERFSAEFPKEGPSILRIQQVVRGDSAAYFCASSREGGNQPQHFGDGTRLSIL.

This sequence joins TRBV28 and TRBJ1-1; TRBD1 matches 7 bases. The J segment lost 1 base and the V segment lost 8 bases, leaving 10 bases of the junction unmatched. The CDR3 runs to 15 residues. CDR1 and CDR2 (germline): MDHEN, SYDVKM. The CDR3, as DNA: TGTGCCAGCCTCTCAACAGGGGATCGGAACACTGAAGCTTTCTTT. Its protein is CASLSTGDRNTEAFF.

This chain uses TRBV5-1 with TRBJ2-3; D is possibly TRBD1 (6 bases). The CDR3 totals 15 residues. Per the germline V gene, CDR1 is SGHRS and CDR2 is YFSETQ. Trimming took 6 bases from V and 2 from J, leaving 16 bases between them. CDR3 sequence: CASTLRGSDTDTQYF. The DNA for the CDR3 is TGCGCCAGCACCCTGAGGGGGTCCGACACAGATACGCAGTATTTT.

CDR3 coding DNA: TGTGCCAGCAGCTTGGGGGTGGCAGGGGAAACGAATGAGCAGTTCTTC. It translates to CASSLGVAGETNEQFF. V gene TRBV7-3 combines with J gene TRBJ2-1; tentatively, D is TRBD1 (6 bases). CDR1 SGHTA and CDR2 FQGTGA come from the germline V gene. Trimming left V 3 bases short and J 7 bases short, with 19 bases between. The CDR3 totals 16 residues.